This T cell receptor (beta chain) stems from a study of control samples from healthy donors and cancer patients. This table comes from immunoSEQ multiplex PCR, and its TCRdb copy is limited to in-frame clones, with some not included. The sample has around 30,000 clones, around 94% seen once. There are a few counts of this clone. The CDR3 consists of 16 residues. Germline-derived CDR1 and CDR2 are LGHDT and YNNKEL (reference sequence). Trimming shortened V by 1 base and J by 0 bases, and 12 bases separated the two germline ends. The TCR originated in a man aged 55 to 69 in good health. Sequenced input: blood. The chain couples TRBV3-1 (or the pseudogene TRBV3-2) to TRBJ1-1; TRBD1 might be the D (5 bases). CDR3 region: CASSQGRGTLNTEAFF. In DNA form, the CDR3 reads TGTGCCAGCAGCCAAGGCCGAGGGACGCTGAACACTGAAGCTTTCTTT.